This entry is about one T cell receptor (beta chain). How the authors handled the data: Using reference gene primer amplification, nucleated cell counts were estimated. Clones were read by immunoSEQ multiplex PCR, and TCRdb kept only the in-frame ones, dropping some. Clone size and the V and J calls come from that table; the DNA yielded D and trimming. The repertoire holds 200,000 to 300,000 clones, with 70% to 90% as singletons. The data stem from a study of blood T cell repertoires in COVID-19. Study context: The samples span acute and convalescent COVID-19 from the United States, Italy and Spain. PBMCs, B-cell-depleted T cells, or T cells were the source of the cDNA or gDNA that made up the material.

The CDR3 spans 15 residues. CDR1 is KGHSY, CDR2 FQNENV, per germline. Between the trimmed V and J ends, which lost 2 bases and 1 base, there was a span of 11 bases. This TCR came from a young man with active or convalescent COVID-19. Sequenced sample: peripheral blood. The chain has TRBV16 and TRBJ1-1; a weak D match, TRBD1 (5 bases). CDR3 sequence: CASSQISQGNTEAFF. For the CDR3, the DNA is TGTGCCAGCAGCCAAATCTCCCAGGGGAACACTGAAGCTTTCTTT.